This T cell receptor beta chain was identified during a study of T cells in Graves' hyperthyroidism and ophthalmopathy. Regions amplified from RNA transcripts were the TCR beta CDR3 regions. An initial round of RT-PCR targeting the TCR CDR3 relied on the HTBI primer set. TCRdb reprocessed the multiplex PCR reads via MiXCR and lists one record per CDR3 protein. The data show some 770,000 distinct CDR3 sequences, over 15% seen once. This clonotype was recorded at least ten times. This CDR3 is built from 12 residues. V shed 9 bases and J 8 bases; nucleotides not matched to a gene: 6. Stable Graves' hyperthyroidism denoted no ophthalmopathy progression over 18 months. Patients were excluded because of uncontrolled infection, other autoimmune disease, pregnancy or lactation.

This chain joins TRBV12-3 or TRBV12-4 and TRBJ2-1; 8 bases fit TRBD1. This clonotype originated in a man younger than 35 with Graves' hyperthyroidism. Material for sequencing was blood. The CDR3 DNA is TGTGCCAGTAGACAGGGGTGGGATGAGCAGTTCTTC. This sequence encodes CASRQGWDEQFF.